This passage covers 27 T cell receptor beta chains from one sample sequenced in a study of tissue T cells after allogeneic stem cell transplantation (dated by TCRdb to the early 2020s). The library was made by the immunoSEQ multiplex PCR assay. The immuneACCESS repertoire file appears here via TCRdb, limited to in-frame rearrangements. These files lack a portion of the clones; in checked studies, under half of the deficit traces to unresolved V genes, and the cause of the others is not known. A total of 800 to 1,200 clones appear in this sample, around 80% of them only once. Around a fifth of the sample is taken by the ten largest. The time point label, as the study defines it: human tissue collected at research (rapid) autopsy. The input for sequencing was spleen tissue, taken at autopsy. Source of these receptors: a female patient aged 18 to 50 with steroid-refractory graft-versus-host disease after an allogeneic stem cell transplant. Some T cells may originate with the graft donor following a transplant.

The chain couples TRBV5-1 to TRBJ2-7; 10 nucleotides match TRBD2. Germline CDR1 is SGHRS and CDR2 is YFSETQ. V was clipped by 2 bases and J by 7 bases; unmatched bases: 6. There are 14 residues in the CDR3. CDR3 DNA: TGCGCCAGCAGCTTAGGACTAGCGGCCTGGGAGCAGTACTTC. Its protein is CASSLGLAAWEQYF. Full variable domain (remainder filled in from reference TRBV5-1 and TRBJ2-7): KAGVTQTPRYLIKTRGQQVTLSCSPISGHRSVSWYQQTPGQGLQFLFEYFSETQRNKGNFPGRFSGRQFSNSRSEMNVSTLELGDSALYLCASSLGLAAWEQYFGPGTRLTVT.

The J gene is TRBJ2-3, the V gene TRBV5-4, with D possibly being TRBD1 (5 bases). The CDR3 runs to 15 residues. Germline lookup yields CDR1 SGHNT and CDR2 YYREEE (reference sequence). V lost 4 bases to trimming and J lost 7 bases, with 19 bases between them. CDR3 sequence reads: CASSKDIRFTNTQYF. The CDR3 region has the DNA TGTGCCAGCAGCAAGGACATTCGGTTTACGAATACGCAGTATTTT.

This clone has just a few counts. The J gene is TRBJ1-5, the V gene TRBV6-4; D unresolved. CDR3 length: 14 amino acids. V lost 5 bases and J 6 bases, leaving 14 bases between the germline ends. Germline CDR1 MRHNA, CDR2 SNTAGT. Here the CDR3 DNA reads TGTGCCAGCAGTCGCCGGTCTGGTAGTCAGCCCCAGCATTTT. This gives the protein CASSRRSGSQPQHF.

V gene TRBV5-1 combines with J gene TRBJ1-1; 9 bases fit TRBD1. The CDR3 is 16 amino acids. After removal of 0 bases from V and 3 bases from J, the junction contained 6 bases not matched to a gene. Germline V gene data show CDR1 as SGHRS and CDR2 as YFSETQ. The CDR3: CASSLAFRDRDTEAFF. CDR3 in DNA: TGCGCCAGCAGCTTGGCCTTCCGGGACAGGGACACTGAAGCTTTCTTT. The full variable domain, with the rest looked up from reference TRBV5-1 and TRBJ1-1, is KAGVTQTPRYLIKTRGQQVTLSCSPISGHRSVSWYQQTPGQGLQFLFEYFSETQRNKGNFPGRFSGRQFSNSRSEMNVSTLELGDSALYLCASSLAFRDRDTEAFFGQGTRLTVV.

CDR3 protein: CASSLRGLDEAFF. The CDR3 DNA follows: TGCGCCAGCAGCTTGCGGGGCCTGGATGAAGCTTTCTTT. V is TRBV5-1 and J is TRBJ1-1, with a possible D match to TRBD1 (5 bases). CDR1 and CDR2 from the germline V gene are SGHRS and YFSETQ. V was trimmed by 1 base and J by 7 bases, leaving 11 bases between them. The CDR3 is 13 residues long. The full variable domain, with the rest looked up from reference TRBV5-1 and TRBJ1-1, is KAGVTQTPRYLIKTRGQQVTLSCSPISGHRSVSWYQQTPGQGLQFLFEYFSETQRNKGNFPGRFSGRQFSNSRSEMNVSTLELGDSALYLCASSLRGLDEAFFGQGTRLTVV.

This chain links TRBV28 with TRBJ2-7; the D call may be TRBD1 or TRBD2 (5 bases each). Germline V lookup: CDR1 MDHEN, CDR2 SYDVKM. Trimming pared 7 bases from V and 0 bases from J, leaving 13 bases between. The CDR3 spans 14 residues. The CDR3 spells CASKPGDDSYEQYF. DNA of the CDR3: TGTGCCAGCAAGCCTGGGGACGACTCCTACGAGCAGTACTTC.

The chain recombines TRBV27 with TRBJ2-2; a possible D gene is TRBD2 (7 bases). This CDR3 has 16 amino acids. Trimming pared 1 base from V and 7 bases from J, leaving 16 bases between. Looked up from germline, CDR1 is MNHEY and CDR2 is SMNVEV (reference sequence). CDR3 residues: CASSLWAGAPGGELFF. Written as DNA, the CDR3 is TGTGCCAGCAGTTTATGGGCGGGGGCTCCAGGCGGGGAGCTGTTTTTT.

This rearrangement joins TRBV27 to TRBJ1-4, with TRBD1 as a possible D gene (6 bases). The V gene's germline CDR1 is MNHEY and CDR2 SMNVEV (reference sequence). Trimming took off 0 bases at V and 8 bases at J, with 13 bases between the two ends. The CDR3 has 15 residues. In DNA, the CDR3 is TGTGCCAGCAGTTTATCGAGGGGGATCGGCGAAAAACTGTTTTTT. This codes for CASSLSRGIGEKLFF.

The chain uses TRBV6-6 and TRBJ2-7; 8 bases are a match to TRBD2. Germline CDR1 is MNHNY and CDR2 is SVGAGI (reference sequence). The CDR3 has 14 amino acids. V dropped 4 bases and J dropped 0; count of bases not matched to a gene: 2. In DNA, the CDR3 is TGTGCCAGCAGTTTAGCGGGAAGCTCCTACGAGCAGTACTTC. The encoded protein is CASSLAGSSYEQYF.

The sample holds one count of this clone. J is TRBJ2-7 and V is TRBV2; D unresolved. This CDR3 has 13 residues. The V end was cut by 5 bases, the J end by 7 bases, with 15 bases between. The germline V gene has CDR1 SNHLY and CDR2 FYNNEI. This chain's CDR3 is CASSPFGPGEQYF. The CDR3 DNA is TGTGCCAGCAGTCCATTTGGGCCTGGGGAGCAGTACTTC.

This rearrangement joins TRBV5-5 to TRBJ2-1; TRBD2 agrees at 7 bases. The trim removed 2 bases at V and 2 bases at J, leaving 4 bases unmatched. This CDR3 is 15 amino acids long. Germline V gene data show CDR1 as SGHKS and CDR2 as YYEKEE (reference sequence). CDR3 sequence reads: CASSFRAGTYNEQFF. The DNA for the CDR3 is TGTGCCAGCAGCTTTAGAGCGGGAACCTACAATGAGCAGTTCTTC. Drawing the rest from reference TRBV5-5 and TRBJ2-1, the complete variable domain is DAGVTQSPTHLIKTRGQQVTLRCSPISGHKSVSWYQQVLGQGPQFIFQYYEKEERGRGNFPDRFSARQFPNYSSELNVNALLLGDSALYLCASSFRAGTYNEQFFGPGTRLTVL.

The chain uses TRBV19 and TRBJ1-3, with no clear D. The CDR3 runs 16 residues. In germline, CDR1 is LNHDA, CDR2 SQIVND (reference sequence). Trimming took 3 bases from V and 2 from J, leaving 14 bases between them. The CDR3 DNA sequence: TGTGCCAGTAGTATCATTCAGGATCTAACTGGAAACACCATATATTTT. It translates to CASSIIQDLTGNTIYF.

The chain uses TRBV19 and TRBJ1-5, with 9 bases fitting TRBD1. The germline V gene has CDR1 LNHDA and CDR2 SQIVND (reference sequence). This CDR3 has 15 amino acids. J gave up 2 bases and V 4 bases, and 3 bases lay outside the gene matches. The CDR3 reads CASSKQGAGNQPQHF. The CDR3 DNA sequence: TGTGCCAGTAGTAAACAGGGGGCCGGCAATCAGCCCCAGCATTTT.

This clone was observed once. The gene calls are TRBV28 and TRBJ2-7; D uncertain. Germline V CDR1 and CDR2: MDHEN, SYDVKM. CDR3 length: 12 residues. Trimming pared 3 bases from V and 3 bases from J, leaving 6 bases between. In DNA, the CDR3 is TGTGCCAGCAGTTTTCTCGGCTACGAGCAGTACTTC. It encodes CASSFLGYEQYF.

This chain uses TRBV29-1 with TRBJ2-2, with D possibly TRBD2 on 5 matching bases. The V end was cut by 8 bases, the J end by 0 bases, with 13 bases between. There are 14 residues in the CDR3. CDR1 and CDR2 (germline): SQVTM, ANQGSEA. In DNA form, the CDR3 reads TGCAGCTTCTGTCGGGGTTCGAACACCGGGGAGCTGTTTTTT. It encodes CSFCRGSNTGELFF.

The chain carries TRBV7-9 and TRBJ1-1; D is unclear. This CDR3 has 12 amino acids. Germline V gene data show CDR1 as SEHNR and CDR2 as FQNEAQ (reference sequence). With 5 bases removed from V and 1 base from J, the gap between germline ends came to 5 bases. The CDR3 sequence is CASSPRNTEAFF. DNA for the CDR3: TGTGCCAGCAGCCCGCGGAACACTGAAGCTTTCTTT. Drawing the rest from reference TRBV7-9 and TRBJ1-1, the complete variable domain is DTGVSQNPRHKITKRGQNVTFRCDPISEHNRLYWYRQTLGQGPEFLTYFQNEAQLEKSRLLSDRFSAERPKGSFSTLEIQRTEQGDSAMYLCASSPRNTEAFFGQGTRLTVV.

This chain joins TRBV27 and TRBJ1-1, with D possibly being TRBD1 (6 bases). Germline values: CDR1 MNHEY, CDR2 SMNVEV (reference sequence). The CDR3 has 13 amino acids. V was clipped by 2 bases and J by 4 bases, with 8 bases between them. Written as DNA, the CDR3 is TGTGCCAGCAGTTTAGGGGGCACCACTGAAGCTTTCTTT. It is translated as CASSLGGTTEAFF.

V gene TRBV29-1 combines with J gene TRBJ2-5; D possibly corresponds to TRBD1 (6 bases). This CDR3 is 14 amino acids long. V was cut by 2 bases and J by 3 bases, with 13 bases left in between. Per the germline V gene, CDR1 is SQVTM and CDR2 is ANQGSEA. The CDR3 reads CSVERQGREETQYF. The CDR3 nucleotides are TGCAGCGTTGAAAGGCAGGGGCGAGAAGAGACCCAGTACTTC.

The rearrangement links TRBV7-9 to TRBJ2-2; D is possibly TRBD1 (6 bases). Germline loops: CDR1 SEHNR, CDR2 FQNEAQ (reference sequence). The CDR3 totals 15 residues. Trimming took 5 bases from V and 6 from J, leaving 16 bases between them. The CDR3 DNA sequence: TGTGCCAGCAGCCCAGAGGGGGTTAACCCCGGGGAGCTGTTTTTT. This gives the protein CASSPEGVNPGELFF.

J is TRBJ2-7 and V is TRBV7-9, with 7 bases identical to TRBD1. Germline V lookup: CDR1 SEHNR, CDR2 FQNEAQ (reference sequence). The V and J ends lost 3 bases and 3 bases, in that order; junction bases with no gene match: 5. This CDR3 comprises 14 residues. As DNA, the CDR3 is TGTGCCAGCAGCTTGGGACAGATGGGCTACGAGCAGTACTTC. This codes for CASSLGQMGYEQYF.

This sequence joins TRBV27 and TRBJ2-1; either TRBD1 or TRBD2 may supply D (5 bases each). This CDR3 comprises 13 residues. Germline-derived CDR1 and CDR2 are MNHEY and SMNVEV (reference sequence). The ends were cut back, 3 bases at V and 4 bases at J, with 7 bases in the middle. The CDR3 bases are TGTGCCAGCAGTTTCGGGGCTTACAATGAGCAGTTCTTC. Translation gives CASSFGAYNEQFF.

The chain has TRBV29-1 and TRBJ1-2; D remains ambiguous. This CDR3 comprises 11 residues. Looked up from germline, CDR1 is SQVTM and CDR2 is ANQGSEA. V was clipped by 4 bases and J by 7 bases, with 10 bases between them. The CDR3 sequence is CSVVAHLGYTF. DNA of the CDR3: TGCAGCGTTGTGGCGCATCTTGGCTACACCTTC.

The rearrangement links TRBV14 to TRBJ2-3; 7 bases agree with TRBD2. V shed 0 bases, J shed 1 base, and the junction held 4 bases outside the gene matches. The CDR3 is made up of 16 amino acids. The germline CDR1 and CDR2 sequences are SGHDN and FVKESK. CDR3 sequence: CASSQEPGLGTDTQYF. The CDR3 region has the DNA TGTGCCAGCAGCCAAGAACCAGGACTAGGCACAGATACGCAGTATTTT.

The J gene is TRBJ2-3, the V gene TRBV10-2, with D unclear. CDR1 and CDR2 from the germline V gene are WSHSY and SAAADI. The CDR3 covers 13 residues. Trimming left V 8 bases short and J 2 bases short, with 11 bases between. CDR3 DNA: TGCGCCAGCGGGCTAGGGCTCACAGATACGCAGTATTTT. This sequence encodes CASGLGLTDTQYF.

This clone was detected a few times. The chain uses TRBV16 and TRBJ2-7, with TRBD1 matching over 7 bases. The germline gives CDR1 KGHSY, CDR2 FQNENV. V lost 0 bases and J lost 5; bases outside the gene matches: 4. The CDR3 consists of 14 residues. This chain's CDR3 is CASSQSTGFNEQYF. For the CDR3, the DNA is TGTGCCAGCAGCCAATCGACAGGGTTTAACGAGCAGTACTTC.

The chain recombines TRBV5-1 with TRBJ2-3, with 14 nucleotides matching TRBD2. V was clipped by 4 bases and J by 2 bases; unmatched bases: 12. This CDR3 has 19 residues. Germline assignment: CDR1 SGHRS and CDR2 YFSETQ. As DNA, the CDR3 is TGCGCCAGCAGCATGGGACTAGCGGGGGCCCCCTTATACACAGATACGCAGTATTTT. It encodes CASSMGLAGAPLYTDTQYF.

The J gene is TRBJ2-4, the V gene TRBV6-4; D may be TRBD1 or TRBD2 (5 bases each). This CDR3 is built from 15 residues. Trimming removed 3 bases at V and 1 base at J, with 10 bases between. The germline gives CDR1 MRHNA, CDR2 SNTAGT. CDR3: CASSEGVGAKNIQYF. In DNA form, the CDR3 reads TGTGCCAGCAGTGAGGGGGTCGGGGCCAAAAACATTCAGTACTTC.